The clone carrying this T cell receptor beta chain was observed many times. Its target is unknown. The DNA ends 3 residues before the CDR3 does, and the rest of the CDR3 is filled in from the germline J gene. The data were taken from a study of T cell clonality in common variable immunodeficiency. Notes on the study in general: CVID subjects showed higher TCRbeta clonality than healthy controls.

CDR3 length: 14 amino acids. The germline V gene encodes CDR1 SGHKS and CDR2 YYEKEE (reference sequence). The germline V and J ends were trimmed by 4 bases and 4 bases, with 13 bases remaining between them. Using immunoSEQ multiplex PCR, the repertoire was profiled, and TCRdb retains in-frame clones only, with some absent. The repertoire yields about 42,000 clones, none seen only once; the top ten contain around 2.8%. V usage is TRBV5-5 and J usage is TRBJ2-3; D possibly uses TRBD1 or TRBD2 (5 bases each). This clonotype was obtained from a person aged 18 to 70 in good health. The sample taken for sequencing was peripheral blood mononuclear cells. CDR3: CASSRNEGSDTQYF. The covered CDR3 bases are TGTGCCAGCAGCCGAAACGAGGGGTCAGATACG.